This is a list of T cell receptor beta chains from one sample in a study of blood T cell repertoires in COVID-19. The protocol was immunoSEQ multiplex PCR, while the TCRdb copy is restricted to in-frame clones and leaves out a portion. This sample has 150,000 to 200,000 clones, with roughly 89% found just once. Source material: peripheral blood. The origin of the receptors is a human donor in a cohort sampled during active COVID-19. The CDR3 runs from the conserved cysteine through the conserved F or W. Fields, in order: J gene, V gene, clone size, D gene, CDR3 DNA, CDR3 protein. A D gene is named only where the DNA matches it firmly. Expanded clones are given a class, and other clones once, few, many or no size at all.

J: TRBJ2-1; V: TRBV24-1; size: .; D: TRBD2; DNA: TGTGCCACCAGGCCCGCGGGGGGGGAGGAGCAGTTCTTC; CDR3: CATRPAGGEEQFF
J: TRBJ1-6; V: TRBV28; size: .; D: .; DNA: TGTGCCAGCAGTTTATTTGCCGGGTTCGCTGGGCCGGGGAATTCACCCCTCCACTTT; CDR3: CASSLFAGFAGPGNSPLHF
J: TRBJ1-4; V: TRBV5-1; size: .; D: .; DNA: TGCGCCAGCAGCCATAACCGGAGTTGGTCAAAGGAAAAACTGTTTTTT; CDR3: CASSHNRSWSKEKLFF
J: TRBJ1-5; V: TRBV30; size: .; D: TRBD1; DNA: TGTGCCTGGGGACAGGGGGCCGGACAGCCCCAGCATTTT; CDR3: CAWGQGAGQPQHF
J: TRBJ2-3; V: TRBV9; size: .; D: TRBD2; DNA: TGTGCCAGCAGCGTCAGTAGCGGGGGCTCAACAGATACGCAGTATTTT; CDR3: CASSVSSGGSTDTQYF
J: TRBJ1-3; V: TRBV9; size: .; D: .; DNA: TGTGCCAGCAGCTCCCGTCTGACAGGCTCTGGAAACACCATATATTTT; CDR3: CASSSRLTGSGNTIYF
J: TRBJ2-1; V: TRBV5-8; size: once; D: .; DNA: TGTGCCAGCAGCTTGCTGGGACTGATCTACAATGAGCAGTTCTTC; CDR3: CASSLLGLIYNEQFF
J: TRBJ2-5; V: TRBV29-1; size: .; D: .; DNA: TGCAGCATCGGGACTGAGTGGGAGACCCAGTACTTC; CDR3: CSIGTEWETQYF
J: TRBJ2-5; V: TRBV7-6; size: once; D: .; DNA: TGTGCCAGCGAATTAGGAGCGGGGCAGGGGCAAGAGACCCAGTACTTC; CDR3: CASELGAGQGQETQYF
J: TRBJ2-5; V: TRBV19; size: .; D: TRBD2; DNA: TGTGCCAGTAGTATCGGGGGGACTGCTCAAGAGACCCAGTACTTC; CDR3: CASSIGGTAQETQYF
J: TRBJ2-5; V: TRBV7-7; size: .; D: .; DNA: TGTGCCAGCAGCTTAGAACGGGACTCGGAAACCCAGTACTTC; CDR3: CASSLERDSETQYF
J: TRBJ1-3; V: TRBV5-4; size: .; D: TRBD1; DNA: TGTGCCAGCAGCCCCGGGACAGGCTACTCTGGAAACACCATATATTTT; CDR3: CASSPGTGYSGNTIYF
J: TRBJ2-7; V: TRBV7-9; size: few; D: TRBD1; DNA: TGTGCCAGCAGCCCGAGTGGACAGGGGGCTTTCTACGAGCAGTACTTC; CDR3: CASSPSGQGAFYEQYF
J: TRBJ1-1; V: TRBV11-3; size: few; D: .; DNA: TGTGCCAGCACCCCCGGACAGATCTTCACCGCGCCGGACACTGAAGCTTTCTTT; CDR3: CASTPGQIFTAPDTEAFF
J: TRBJ1-1; V: TRBV28; size: .; D: .; DNA: TGTGCCAGCAGTCGTGACAGACGGAACACTGAAGCTTTCTTT; CDR3: CASSRDRRNTEAFF
J: TRBJ1-1; V: TRBV5-1; size: .; D: TRBD1; DNA: TGCGCCAGCAGCTTGGGGGGACAGTTGAACACTGAAGCTTTCTTT; CDR3: CASSLGGQLNTEAFF
J: TRBJ2-5; V: TRBV6-5; size: .; D: TRBD1; DNA: TGTGCCAGCAATCTGGACAGGGACCAAGAGACCCAGTACTTC; CDR3: CASNLDRDQETQYF
J: TRBJ2-7; V: TRBV30; size: once; D: TRBD2; DNA: TGTGCCTGGAGTGTACATGTCGGGGGGTCCTACGAGCAGTACTTC; CDR3: CAWSVHVGGSYEQYF
J: TRBJ1-6; V: TRBV19; size: .; D: TRBD1; DNA: TGTGCCAGTAGTATTCGGGACAGTAATTCACCCCTCCACTTT; CDR3: CASSIRDSNSPLHF
J: TRBJ2-5; V: TRBV28; size: .; D: .; DNA: TGTGCCAGCACCGCCGGACTCCGATACCAAGAGACCCAGTACTTC; CDR3: CASTAGLRYQETQYF
J: TRBJ1-4; V: TRBV5-1; size: .; D: .; DNA: TGCGCCAGCCGGTCGTCCCCCCGGGAAAAACTGTTTTTT; CDR3: CASRSSPREKLFF
J: TRBJ1-3; V: TRBV6-5; size: .; D: .; DNA: TGTGCCAGCAGGATACAAAGCTCTGGAAACACCATATATTTT; CDR3: CASRIQSSGNTIYF
J: TRBJ2-7; V: TRBV9; size: .; D: .; DNA: .; CDR3: CASSVGTGTSGRAHF
J: TRBJ2-1; V: TRBV7-2; size: .; D: TRBD2; DNA: TGTGCCAGCAGCCCGTTGACTAGCGGTAGCTCCTACAATGAGCAGTTCTTC; CDR3: CASSPLTSGSSYNEQFF
J: TRBJ2-1; V: TRBV7-9; size: few; D: .; DNA: TGTGCCAGCAGCTTATTCTTTGATGAGCAGTTCTTC; CDR3: CASSLFFDEQFF
J: TRBJ1-6; V: TRBV2; size: .; D: TRBD1; DNA: TGTGCCAGCAGGACCCGGGACAGGAGCTCTTATAATTCACCCCTCCACTTT; CDR3: CASRTRDRSSYNSPLHF
J: TRBJ2-4; V: TRBV4-1; size: .; D: TRBD2; DNA: TGCGCCAGCAGCCAAGGGCAGGGCGGGAGTAAAGCCAAAAACATTCAGTACTTC; CDR3: CASSQGQGGSKAKNIQYF
J: TRBJ2-7; V: TRBV5-4; size: .; D: .; DNA: TGTGCCAGCAGCTCCAAGGAGGCTTCCTACGAGCAGTACTTC; CDR3: CASSSKEASYEQYF
J: TRBJ2-7; V: TRBV14; size: .; D: TRBD2; DNA: TGTGCCAGCAGCCAGCAGGGACTAGCGGGAGGGGAGCAGTACTTC; CDR3: CASSQQGLAGGEQYF
J: TRBJ2-2; V: TRBV7-2; size: .; D: TRBD2; DNA: TGTGCCAGCTCTTCCCGGGGGGGAGGAACCGGGGAGCTGTTTTTT; CDR3: CASSSRGGGTGELFF
J: TRBJ1-1; V: TRBV10-2; size: .; D: .; DNA: TGCGCCAGCAGAATTGGAGGGATGAACACTGAAGCTTTCTTT; CDR3: CASRIGGMNTEAFF
J: TRBJ1-1; V: TRBV19; size: .; D: .; DNA: TGTGCCAGTAGTATGAAGGTTGGGCCCGTGGGCACTGAAGCTTTCTTT; CDR3: CASSMKVGPVGTEAFF
J: TRBJ2-5; V: TRBV12-3/TRBV12-4; size: .; D: .; DNA: TGTGCCAGCAGTGTATACGAGGGAGAGACCCAGTACTTC; CDR3: CASSVYEGETQYF
J: TRBJ1-1; V: TRBV24-1; size: few; D: .; DNA: TGTGCCACCAGTGATTTTCCGGTGCCGAACACTGAAGCTTTCTTT; CDR3: CATSDFPVPNTEAFF
J: TRBJ2-5; V: TRBV20-1; size: .; D: .; DNA: TGCAGTGCTAGTCCCCCAGGGATTGAGACCCAGTACTTC; CDR3: CSASPPGIETQYF
J: TRBJ1-1; V: TRBV15; size: .; D: TRBD1; DNA: TGTGCCACCAGCAGAGCCGACAGGGTGGGCCGAAGGGGGGTTGAAGCTTTCTTT; CDR3: CATSRADRVGRRGVEAFF
J: TRBJ2-5; V: TRBV13; size: once; D: .; DNA: TGTGCCAGCAGCTTAGGGCGAGAGACCCAGTACTTC; CDR3: CASSLGRETQYF
J: TRBJ2-7; V: TRBV30; size: .; D: TRBD1; DNA: TGTGCCTGGAGTGCTCTCCGGACAGGGACGGGCGAGCAGTACTTC; CDR3: CAWSALRTGTGEQYF
J: TRBJ1-4; V: TRBV6-5; size: .; D: .; DNA: TGTGCCAGCAGTTCAGGGGCAACTAATGAAAAACTGTTTTTT; CDR3: CASSSGATNEKLFF
J: TRBJ1-3; V: TRBV7-2; size: .; D: .; DNA: TGTGCCAGCAGCCCCCAGGGTATATCTGGAAACACCATATATTTT; CDR3: CASSPQGISGNTIYF
J: TRBJ2-1; V: TRBV7-6; size: once; D: TRBD2; DNA: TGTGCCAGCAGCTTACGGGGACTAGCGGGGGCGGACAATGAGCAGTTCTTC; CDR3: CASSLRGLAGADNEQFF
J: TRBJ2-5; V: TRBV4-1; size: .; D: .; DNA: TGCGCCAGCAGCCAAGTCCCCCCCCCAACAGGGACCAAGAAGACCCAGTACTTC; CDR3: CASSQVPPPTGTKKTQYF
J: TRBJ1-4; V: TRBV21-1; size: .; D: .; DNA: TGTGCCAGCAGCGCAGGGGGCCCGGGGGCGAGAGGGTTAGATGAAAAACTGTTTTTT; CDR3: CASSAGGPGARGLDEKLFF
J: TRBJ1-4; V: TRBV6-1; size: once; D: .; DNA: TGTGCCAGCAGTGAACTGACTAATAATGAAAAACTGTTTTTT; CDR3: CASSELTNNEKLFF
J: TRBJ2-1; V: TRBV5-6; size: .; D: .; DNA: TGTGCCAGCAGCTTGGTGGACAGCGATGAGCAGTTCTTC; CDR3: CASSLVDSDEQFF
J: TRBJ2-7; V: TRBV25-1; size: .; D: TRBD1; DNA: TGTGCCAGCAGTTCCCGTCTGGACAGGGGTTACGAGCAGTACTTC; CDR3: CASSSRLDRGYEQYF
J: TRBJ1-5; V: TRBV6-5; size: .; D: .; DNA: TGTGCCAGCAGTTACGGGGCCAGGGGTCAGCCCCAGCATTTT; CDR3: CASSYGARGQPQHF
J: TRBJ1-5; V: TRBV6-6; size: .; D: TRBD1; DNA: TGTGCCGAGTCGGGACAGGGCAATCAGCCCCAGCATTTT; CDR3: CAESGQGNQPQHF
J: TRBJ1-2; V: TRBV18; size: .; D: .; DNA: TGTGCCAGCTCAGATCGCCAGGGGAGCTATGGCTACACCTTC; CDR3: CASSDRQGSYGYTF
J: TRBJ1-1; V: TRBV29-1; size: .; D: .; DNA: TGCAGCGTTGCCGCTTCTGCAGGGGCGCATACTGAAGCTTTCTTT; CDR3: CSVAASAGAHTEAFF
J: TRBJ2-7; V: TRBV2; size: .; D: .; DNA: TGTGCCAGCAGTGATCTAATAACAGCTTCCTACGAGCAGTACTTC; CDR3: CASSDLITASYEQYF
J: TRBJ2-1; V: TRBV28; size: once; D: TRBD1; DNA: TGTGCCAGCAGCTGGAGGGACAGGGTGAACAATGAGCAGTTCTTC; CDR3: CASSWRDRVNNEQFF
J: TRBJ2-1; V: TRBV28; size: .; D: .; DNA: TGTGCCAGCAGCTTACTAGTACACAATGAGCAGTTCTTC; CDR3: CASSLLVHNEQFF